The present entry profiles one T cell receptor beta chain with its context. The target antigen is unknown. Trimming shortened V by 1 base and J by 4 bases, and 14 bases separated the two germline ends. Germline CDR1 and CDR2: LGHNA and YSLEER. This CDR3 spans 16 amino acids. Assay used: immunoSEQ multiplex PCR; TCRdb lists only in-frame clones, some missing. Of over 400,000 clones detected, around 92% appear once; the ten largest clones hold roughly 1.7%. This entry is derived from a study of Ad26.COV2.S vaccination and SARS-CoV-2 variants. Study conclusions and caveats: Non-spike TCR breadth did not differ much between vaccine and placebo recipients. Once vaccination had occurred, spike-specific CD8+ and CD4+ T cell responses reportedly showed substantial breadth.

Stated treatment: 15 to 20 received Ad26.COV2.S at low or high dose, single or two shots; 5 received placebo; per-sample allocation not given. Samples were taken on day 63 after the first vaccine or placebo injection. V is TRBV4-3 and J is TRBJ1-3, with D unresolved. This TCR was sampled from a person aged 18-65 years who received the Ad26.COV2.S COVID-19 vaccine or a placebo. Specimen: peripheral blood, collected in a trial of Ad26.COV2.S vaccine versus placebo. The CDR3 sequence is CASSQGSATKGNTIYF. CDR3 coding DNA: TGCGCCAGCAGCCAAGGATCAGCCACGAAAGGAAACACCATATATTTT.